Sequencing of this T cell receptor (beta chain) was carried out in a study of shared clonotypes between healthy human individuals. On this clone: The antigen is undetermined.

Only CD45RO-negative cells positively selected for CCR7 counted as naive CD8 cells, so terminally differentiated effector memory CD45RA+ cells were excluded. The germline gives CDR1 SGHRS, CDR2 YFSETQ. V was shortened by 5 bases and J by 0 bases, with 9 bases between the two germline ends. The CDR3 is made up of 13 amino acids. This was a deep-level run. This table comes from immunoSEQ multiplex PCR, and its TCRdb copy is limited to in-frame clones, with some not included. Of hundreds of thousands of clones in the sample, roughly 96% are singletons; the top ten hold 0.095% to 0.13%. Findings and limits, study-wide: Sharing across four donors was highest in naive CD4 (around 5%) and lowest in memory CD8 (roughly 0.4%). Collection of samples was limited to blood; tissue repertoires likely differ.

The sequencing sample was made of naive CD8+ T cells sorted from blood. The chain links TRBV5-1 to TRBJ2-7; tentatively, D is TRBD1 (5 bases). This TCR derives from a woman aged 30 to 39 in good health. CDR3 sequence reads: CASRQGNSYEQYF. For the CDR3, the DNA is TGCGCCAGCAGGCAGGGCAACTCCTACGAGCAGTACTTC. The full variable domain, its missing parts supplied by reference TRBV5-1 and TRBJ2-7, is KAGVTQTPRYLIKTRGQQVTLSCSPISGHRSVSWYQQTPGQGLQFLFEYFSETQRNKGNFPGRFSGRQFSNSRSEMNVSTLELGDSALYLCASRQGNSYEQYFGPGTRLTVT.